The rows below give T cell receptor beta chains drawn from one sample of a study of response to subunit inactivated influenza vaccine. TCRdb recomputed calls from the RT-PCR reads with MiXCR, one row per CDR3 protein. Of 860,000 or so distinct CDR3 sequences listed, around 20% are singletons. The input for sequencing was PBMCs from blood, taken less than 6 days after vaccination. All receptors come from a man aged 45 to 65 who received an inactivated influenza vaccine. Each CDR3 is given with its conserved first and last residue. The D gene is left open where the match is weak. Clone size, where shown, is once, few, many, or a class for clones that have expanded.

TRBV7-2	TRBD1	TRBJ2-7	-	TGTGCCTCCGGCTACAGGGGAACCTACGAGCAGTACTTC	CASGYRGTYEQYF
TRBV7-8	-	TRBJ2-2	-	TGTGCCAGCAGCTTAGTCGATCCGGGGGTGGCTGGGGAGCTGTTTTTT	CASSLVDPGVAGELFF
TRBV7-9	-	TRBJ1-1	-	TGTGCCAGCAGCGGGACTACAGGAGAGAACACTGAAGCTTTCTTT	CASSGTTGENTEAFF
TRBV28	TRBD2	TRBJ2-5	-	TGTGCCAGCAGCGGACTAGCGGGAGGGCCTAGAGAAGAGACCCAGTACTTC	CASSGLAGGPREETQYF
TRBV11-2	TRBD2	TRBJ2-7	many	TGTGCCAGCAGCCTCGGGACTAGCGGGTTCTACGAGCAGTACTTC	CASSLGTSGFYEQYF
TRBV2	TRBD1	TRBJ1-1	-	TGTGCCAGAACTTTGGACAGGGACACTGAAGCTTTCTTT	CARTLDRDTEAFF
TRBV5-1	TRBD1	TRBJ2-3	-	TGCGCCAGCAGCTTCCCGGGACAGGAAATCGCAGATACGCAGTATTTT	CASSFPGQEIADTQYF
TRBV11-2	-	TRBJ2-7	-	TGTGCCAGCAGCTTAGAGCCCTTAGGGGAGCAGTACTTC	CASSLEPLGEQYF
TRBV4-3	-	TRBJ2-1	-	TGCGCCAGCAGCCAAGATTGGCCTCCCAGGGAGGTCTACAATGAGCAGTTCTTC	CASSQDWPPREVYNEQFF
TRBV5-1	TRBD2	TRBJ2-5	-	TGCGCCAGCAGCTTGGGGGGACTAGCGGAAGAGACCCAGTACTTC	CASSLGGLAEETQYF
TRBV11-2	-	TRBJ1-1	few	TGTGCCAGCAACTCGATTAAGGGGAGGACTGAAGCTTTCTTT	CASNSIKGRTEAFF
TRBV29-1	-	TRBJ2-7	many	TGCAGCGTTGAAGGGACAGTTCGGGGCAGGGGGCAGTACTTC	CSVEGTVRGRGQYF
TRBV29-1	-	TRBJ1-1	-	TGCAGCGTTGAACCCCTACGCCAGAACACTGAAGCTTTCTTT	CSVEPLRQNTEAFF
TRBV24-1	-	TRBJ2-2	-	TGTGCCACCAGAGGGGCCCCCGGGGAGCTGTTTTTT	CATRGAPGELFF
TRBV20-1	TRBD2	TRBJ2-5	-	TGCAGTGCTAGCCATCGGGGGGATGAGACCCAGTACTTC	CSASHRGDETQYF
TRBV27	TRBD1	TRBJ1-1	-	TGTGCCAGCAGTTACTGGACAGGGGGTAAATCCACTGAAGCTTTCTTT	CASSYWTGGKSTEAFF
TRBV15	-	TRBJ2-5	few	TGTGCCACCAGCAGAGACGTGGGAGAGACCCAGTACTTC	CATSRDVGETQYF
TRBV7-2	TRBD1	TRBJ2-2	few	TGTGCCAGCAGCCTCCGGGACAGGGGAGACGGGGAGCTGTTTTTT	CASSLRDRGDGELFF
TRBV5-1	-	TRBJ2-5	few	TGCGCCAGCAGCTTCCGGCCGGGACGGGAGACCCAGTACTTC	CASSFRPGRETQYF
TRBV29-1	-	TRBJ2-5	-	TGCAGCGCTGGACCGCGAGAGACCCAGTACTTC	CSAGPRETQYF
TRBV6-5	-	TRBJ2-7	few	TGTGCCAGCAGTTACATTACCATGGGACAAGTCTCCTACGAGCAGTACTTC	CASSYITMGQVSYEQYF
TRBV6-1	TRBD2	TRBJ2-7	-	TGTGCCAGCAGGGTTAGCGGGGGCCCGTACGAGCAGTACTTC	CASRVSGGPYEQYF
TRBV6-2/TRBV6-3	-	TRBJ2-3	-	TGTGCCAGCAGTCTTTTTTTGATGCTAACAGATACGCAGTATTTT	CASSLFLMLTDTQYF
TRBV20-1	TRBD2	TRBJ2-2	few	TGCAGTGCCGGACCCGCGGGAGGGGTCACCGGGGAGCTGTTTTTT	CSAGPAGGVTGELFF
TRBV20-1	-	TRBJ2-3	-	TGCAGTGCCGGGGACAGGCCGACTAGCGGCTATACGCAGTATTTT	CSAGDRPTSGYTQYF
TRBV12-3/TRBV12-4	-	TRBJ2-5	many	TGTGCCAGCAGTTTAACAGGGATCCCAGAGACCCAGTACTTC	CASSLTGIPETQYF
TRBV7-2	TRBD1	TRBJ1-2	few	TGTGCCAGCAGCCTATCGACAGGGGTCCCCTATGGCTACACCTTC	CASSLSTGVPYGYTF
TRBV10-3	-	TRBJ1-1	-	TGTGCCATCAGTGAGTCTAATAATCCCACTGAAGCTTTCTTT	CAISESNNPTEAFF
TRBV4-1	-	TRBJ2-1	-	TGCGCCAGCAGCCAAGATTTCAGGGTACATGAGCAGTTCTTC	CASSQDFRVHEQFF
TRBV6-2/TRBV6-3	TRBD2	TRBJ2-1	-	TGTGCCAGCAGTTGCCCCCGCGGGGTAGCGGGAGTGTGTGAGCAGTTCTTC	CASSCPRGVAGVCEQFF
TRBV4-2	-	TRBJ2-5	-	TGTGCCAGCAGCCAAGATGGGCAGGCGGGAGAGACCCAGTACTTC	CASSQDGQAGETQYF
TRBV29-1	-	TRBJ2-7	few	TGCAGCGTTGAGAGGTCGGGGGCTCAGACCTACGAGCAGTACTTC	CSVERSGAQTYEQYF
TRBV5-1	-	TRBJ1-1	few	TGCGCCAGCGGGGACACTAGGACTGAAGCTTTCTTT	CASGDTRTEAFF
TRBV14	TRBD2	TRBJ2-3	-	TGTGCCAGCAGCCGAATGACATCTAGCGGAGATACGCAGTATTTT	CASSRMTSSGDTQYF
TRBV9	-	TRBJ2-1	many	TGTGCCAGCAGCGTGACTTCGTGGATTAATGAGCAGTTCTTC	CASSVTSWINEQFF
TRBV5-1	TRBD2	TRBJ2-1	-	TGCGCCAGCAGAGGGACTAGCGGGGGGGCCTACAATGAGCAGTTCTTC	CASRGTSGGAYNEQFF
TRBV19	TRBD2	TRBJ2-1	-	TGTGCCACCACTCGAGGGACTAGCGGGTACAATGAGCAGTTCTTC	CATTRGTSGYNEQFF
TRBV10-3	TRBD1	TRBJ2-7	-	TGTGCCATCAGTGAGTCTTTTGGGGACAGGGACGAGCAGTACTTC	CAISESFGDRDEQYF
TRBV6-2/TRBV6-3	-	TRBJ1-3	-	TGTGCCAGCAGCCGGACAACAGGAAACACCATATATTTT	CASSRTTGNTIYF
TRBV5-8	-	TRBJ2-7	few	TGTGCCAGCAGCTTGTATGGGAGCATGAGCTCCTACGAGCAGTACTTC	CASSLYGSMSSYEQYF
TRBV10-3	-	TRBJ2-5	many	TGTGCCATCAGTGAGTCGAAGGCGACGACCCAGTACTTC	CAISESKATTQYF
TRBV6-1	-	TRBJ1-5	few	TGTGCCAGCATCGGGATAAGCAATCAGCCCCAGCATTTT	CASIGISNQPQHF